The 21 T cell receptor beta chains reported below all come from one sample, sequenced in a study of blood T cell repertoires in COVID-19. This table comes from immunoSEQ multiplex PCR, and its TCRdb copy is limited to in-frame clones, with some not included. Found here are approximately 160,000 clones, 86% of them singletons; the top ten hold about 7%. The sequenced sample was peripheral blood. Receptor source: a man in his fifties with active or convalescent COVID-19.

V gene TRBV29-1 combines with J gene TRBJ2-7; D is possibly TRBD1 (6 bases). Per the germline V gene, CDR1 is SQVTM and CDR2 is ANQGSEA. V lost 4 bases, J lost 6 bases, and 13 bases lay in between. CDR3 length equals 12 residues. DNA of the CDR3: TGCAGCGTTGGTGACCAGGGGAGCGAGCAGTACTTC. Translating gives CSVGDQGSEQYF.

This clone has only one observation. V and J are TRBV7-2 and TRBJ1-6, with no clear D. Germline V gene data show CDR1 as SGHTA and CDR2 as FQGNSA. The CDR3 has 18 residues. Trimming removed 5 bases from V and 4 bases from J, with 21 bases in between. CDR3 nucleotide sequence: TGTGCCAGCAGCCCTGACACTCAAGGTCGGAATTATAATTCACCCCTCCACTTT. It specifies CASSPDTQGRNYNSPLHF.

The rearrangement links TRBV19 to TRBJ1-4; the match to TRBD1 covers 9 bases. The V and J ends lost 8 bases and 8 bases, in that order; junction bases with no gene match: 6. The germline CDR1 and CDR2 sequences are LNHDA and SQIVND (reference sequence). This CDR3 is built from 13 residues. DNA for the CDR3: TGTGCCAGTGGTACAGGGGGCCTGGAAAAACTGTTTTTT. Translation gives CASGTGGLEKLFF.

V usage is TRBV12-5 and J usage is TRBJ2-5; 8 nucleotides agree with TRBD1. The junction had 4 bases not matched to a gene; V was cut back by 2 bases and J by 5 bases. The CDR3 totals 14 residues. The germline CDR1 and CDR2 sequences are LGHNT and FRNRAP. CDR3 amino acids: CASGLSGGGETQYF. CDR3 coding DNA: TGTGCTAGTGGTTTGTCAGGGGGCGGTGAGACCCAGTACTTC.

The chain employs TRBV16 and TRBJ1-5; perhaps TRBD1 as D (6 bases). There are 17 residues in the CDR3. Germline V lookup: CDR1 KGHSY, CDR2 FQNENV. V lost 4 bases, J lost 2 bases, and 18 bases lay in between. DNA for the CDR3: TGTGCCAGCAGCCGCAACAACAGGGCGGTGGGCAATCAGCCCCAGCATTTT. As protein: CASSRNNRAVGNQPQHF.

The chain recombines TRBV6-5 with TRBJ1-2; TRBD1 matches at 8 bases. CDR1 and CDR2 from the germline V gene are MNHEY and SVGAGI. J lost 4 bases, V lost 4 bases, and 5 bases had no gene match. This CDR3 is 14 amino acids long. This CDR3 is CASSSGTGIYGYTF. The CDR3 coding sequence is TGTGCCAGCAGTTCCGGGACAGGTATCTATGGCTACACCTTC.

CDR3 nucleotide sequence: TGTGCCAGCAGTCCGACACCGAACACTGAAGCTTTCTTT. It translates to CASSPTPNTEAFF. The chain carries TRBV6-5 and TRBJ1-1, with no clear D. The V and J ends lost 5 bases and 1 base respectively, with 8 bases between them. This CDR3 spans 13 amino acids. Germline V CDR1 and CDR2: MNHEY, SVGAGI.

The rearrangement joins TRBV10-3 to TRBJ2-3; 8 bases map to TRBD2. Germline CDR1 is ENHRY and CDR2 is SYGVKD. CDR3 length equals 15 residues. J lost 5 bases, V lost 5 bases, and 9 bases had no gene match. The CDR3 sequence: CAISKTAGAVDTQYF. CDR3 bases: TGTGCCATCAGTAAAACAGCGGGAGCGGTAGATACGCAGTATTTT.

V is TRBV5-1 and J is TRBJ2-7; TRBD2 aligns across 7 bases. The CDR3 is made up of 16 amino acids. The trim removed 0 bases at V and 1 base at J, leaving 7 bases unmatched. Germline V gene sequence: CDR1 SGHRS, CDR2 YFSETQ. The CDR3 DNA follows: TGCGCCAGCAGCTTGGGGGGGAGGGCGGGGTCCTACGAGCAGTACTTC. Amino acid sequence: CASSLGGRAGSYEQYF.

V usage is TRBV6-5 and J usage is TRBJ2-3; TRBD1 matches at 7 bases. V lost 8 bases to trimming and J lost 2 bases; unmatched junction nucleotides: 10. Germline V gene data show CDR1 as MNHEY and CDR2 as SVGAGI. There are 15 residues in the CDR3. The CDR3 sequence: CASDNRGIYTDTQYF. CDR3 sequence (DNA): TGTGCCAGCGACAACAGGGGAATCTACACAGATACGCAGTATTTT.

This chain connects TRBV21-1 to TRBJ1-5; the table assigns TRBD1, which was not confirmed against the DNA. TRBV21-1 has pseudogene status. The CDR3 covers 15 residues. The CDR3 loop reads CASSLKGTVNQPQHF. In DNA, the CDR3 is TGTGCCAGCTCCCTCAAGGGGACAGTTAATCAGCCCCAGCATTTT.

The rearrangement uses TRBV2 and TRBJ2-3, with 8 bases aligning to TRBD1. This CDR3 has 14 amino acids. J was trimmed by 5 bases and V by 5 bases; bases with no gene match: 6. CDR1 and CDR2 (germline): SNHLY, FYNNEI. The CDR3 DNA reads TGTGCCAGCAGTTCCAGGGGGCGCGAAGATACGCAGTATTTT. This sequence encodes CASSSRGREDTQYF.

The genes are TRBV7-9 and TRBJ2-7, with D uncertain. The ends were cut back, 5 bases at V and 3 bases at J, with 26 bases in the middle. From germline, CDR1 is SEHNR and CDR2 FQNEAQ (reference sequence). This CDR3 is 18 amino acids long. CDR3 in DNA: TGTGCCAGCAGCGGAGTCGGTGGTGGTTACACTTTGAGCTACGAGCAGTACTTC. This sequence encodes CASSGVGGGYTLSYEQYF.

Only a few counts were recorded for this clone. The V and J genes are TRBV9 and TRBJ1-1; 7 nucleotides line up with TRBD1. The V gene end was trimmed by 0 bases and the J gene end by 7 bases; junction bases not matched to a gene: 9. This CDR3 is built from 15 residues. Germline V gene sequence: CDR1 SGDLS, CDR2 YYNGEE. As DNA, the CDR3 is TGTGCCAGCAGCGTAGGAAGTTTGGACAGGAGTGAAGCTTTCTTT. It specifies CASSVGSLDRSEAFF.

A single count supports this clone. The rearrangement links TRBV7-9 to TRBJ1-2, with unresolved D. The CDR3 totals 11 residues. V lost 2 bases and J lost 4, with 2 bases in between. Germline CDR1 reads SEHNR; CDR2 reads FQNEAQ (reference sequence). Here the CDR3 DNA reads TGTGCCAGCAGCTTACTCTATGGCTACACCTTC. Its protein product is CASSLLYGYTF.

Details on this clone: The same CDR3 is also encoded by other DNA sequences in this sample. The CDR3 coding sequence is TGCGCCAGCAGCTTAGTATCGAGCTCCTACAATGAGCAGTTCTTC. Translated: CASSLVSSSYNEQFF. The chain is built from TRBV5-1 and TRBJ2-1; D gene uncertain. Per germline, CDR1 SGHRS and CDR2 YFSETQ. The CDR3 loop spans 15 amino acids. V lost 2 bases and J 0 bases, leaving 9 bases between the germline ends.

The chain links TRBV7-9 to TRBJ2-7; TRBD1 agrees at 7 bases. This CDR3 spans 15 amino acids. Germline V lookup: CDR1 SEHNR, CDR2 FQNEAQ (reference sequence). The V gene end was trimmed by 5 bases and the J gene end by 4 bases; junction bases not matched to a gene: 11. CDR3 region: CASSTEGQKGYEQYF. The CDR3 region has the DNA TGTGCCAGCAGCACCGAGGGACAGAAGGGTTACGAGCAGTACTTC.

The chain couples TRBV4-3 to TRBJ2-7, with 8 bases matching TRBD1. The CDR3 is made up of 13 amino acids. Per the germline V gene, CDR1 is LGHNA and CDR2 is YSLEER. The J segment lost 5 bases and the V segment lost 4 bases, leaving 4 bases of the junction unmatched. The CDR3 spells CASSLQGADEQYF. The CDR3 nucleotides read TGCGCCAGCAGCCTTCAGGGGGCTGACGAGCAGTACTTC.

The V gene is TRBV3-1 (or the pseudogene TRBV3-2), the J gene TRBJ1-2; D not certain. The CDR3 length is 13 residues. V lost 2 bases to trimming and J lost 4 bases, with 8 bases between them. In germline, CDR1 is LGHDT, CDR2 YNNKEL (reference sequence). CDR3: CASSQKGSYGYTF. The CDR3 bases are TGTGCCAGCAGCCAAAAAGGGAGCTATGGCTACACCTTC.

This chain uses TRBV9 with TRBJ2-7; TRBD2 agrees at 12 bases. The V gene end was trimmed by 3 bases and the J gene end by 6 bases; junction bases not matched to a gene: 7. Germline assignment: CDR1 SGDLS and CDR2 YYNGEE. The CDR3 loop spans 15 amino acids. CDR3 sequence: CASSDRLAGVGEQYF. For the CDR3, the DNA is TGTGCCAGCAGCGACCGACTAGCGGGAGTTGGCGAGCAGTACTTC.

In its sample, this clone was seen a few times. V and J are TRBV18 and TRBJ2-1, with D tentatively TRBD2 (5 bases). Germline-derived CDR1 and CDR2 are KGHSH and LQKENI. The V end was cut by 3 bases, the J end by 5 bases, with 14 bases between. This CDR3 has 15 residues. The CDR3 coding sequence is TGTGCCAGCTCACCGAGAGGGTCGCGGAACAATGAGCAGTTCTTC. Translated: CASSPRGSRNNEQFF.